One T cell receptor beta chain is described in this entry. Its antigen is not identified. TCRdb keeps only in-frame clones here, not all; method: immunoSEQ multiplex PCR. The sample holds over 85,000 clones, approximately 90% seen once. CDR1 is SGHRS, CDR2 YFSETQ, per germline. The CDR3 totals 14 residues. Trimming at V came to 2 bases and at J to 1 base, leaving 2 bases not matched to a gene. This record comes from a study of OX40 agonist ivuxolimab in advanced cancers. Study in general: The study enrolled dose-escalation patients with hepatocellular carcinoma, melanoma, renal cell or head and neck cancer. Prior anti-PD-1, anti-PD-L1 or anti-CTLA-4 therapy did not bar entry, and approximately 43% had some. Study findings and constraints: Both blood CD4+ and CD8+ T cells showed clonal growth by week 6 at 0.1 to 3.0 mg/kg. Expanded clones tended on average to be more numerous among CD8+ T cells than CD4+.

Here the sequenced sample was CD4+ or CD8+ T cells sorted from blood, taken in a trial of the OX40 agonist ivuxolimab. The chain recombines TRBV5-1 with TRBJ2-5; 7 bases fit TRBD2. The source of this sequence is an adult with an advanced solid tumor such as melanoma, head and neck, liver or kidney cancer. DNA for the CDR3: TGCGCCAGCAGCTTTCGACTAGCCCAAGAGACCCAGTACTTC. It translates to CASSFRLAQETQYF.